Listed below are T cell receptor beta chains from one sample, sequenced in a study of graft-versus-host responses after intestinal transplantation. TCRdb keeps only in-frame clones here, not all; method: immunoSEQ multiplex PCR. The sample carries some 77,000 clones, about nine tenths recorded once. Sequencing was performed on PBMCs, taken 98 days after intestinal transplantation. The receptors here all came from a human patient who received an intestinal transplant, so some T cells may come from the graft donor. Each CDR3 is given with its conserved first and last residue. D genes are given only for firm matches. Size tells how often a clone was seen (once, few, many) or the class of an expanded clone, and some rows leave it out.

v_gene,len,abundance,d_gene,j_gene,CDR3aa,CDR3nt
TRBV11-3,15,NA,NA,TRBJ1-5,CASSRRGDSNQPQHF,TGTGCCAGCAGCCGGCGGGGCGATAGCAATCAGCCCCAGCATTTT
TRBV4-1,14,once,NA,TRBJ1-1,CASSQGSRNTEAFF,TGCGCCAGCAGCCAGGGCTCCCGGAACACTGAAGCTTTCTTT
TRBV28,16,NA,TRBD1,TRBJ1-1,CASRPWQGAVNTEAFF,TGTGCCAGCCGGCCCTGGCAGGGGGCTGTGAACACTGAAGCTTTCTTT
TRBV15,14,NA,NA,TRBJ2-7,CATSRDRLSNEQYF,TGTGCCACCAGCAGAGACAGGCTGAGCAACGAGCAGTACTTC
TRBV6-1,15,NA,TRBD1,TRBJ1-3,CASSRRQGTGNTIYF,TGTGCCAGCAGTCGGCGACAGGGTACTGGAAACACCATATATTTT
TRBV5-4,18,NA,TRBD2,TRBJ2-3,CASSLGTSGSLSTDTQYF,TGTGCCAGCAGCTTGGGGACTAGCGGGTCACTAAGCACAGATACGCAGTATTTT
TRBV5-1,13,NA,NA,TRBJ2-4,CASSFTTENIQYF,TGCGCCAGCAGCTTTACGACTGAAAACATTCAGTACTTC
TRBV5-1,14,NA,TRBD1,TRBJ2-7,CASSPPTGTYEQYF,TGCGCCAGCAGCCCACCGACAGGGACCTACGAGCAGTACTTC
TRBV13,17,NA,TRBD2,TRBJ2-7,CASSPISGTSGGYEQYF,TGTGCCAGCAGCCCTATCTCCGGGACTAGCGGGGGGTACGAGCAGTACTTC
TRBV5-4,16,NA,TRBD1,TRBJ1-2,CASSLDTYRGTYGYTF,TGTGCCAGCAGCTTGGACACGTACAGGGGGACCTATGGCTACACCTTC
TRBV28,14,NA,NA,TRBJ2-7,CASSLTSFSVEQYF,TGTGCCAGCAGTCTCACTAGTTTTTCTGTCGAGCAGTACTTC
TRBV19,11,NA,NA,TRBJ1-1,CASSWRAGAFF,TGTGCCAGTAGTTGGAGGGCGGGAGCTTTCTTT
TRBV4-1,18,once,TRBD1,TRBJ2-2,CASSQESVGQANTGELFF,TGCGCCAGCAGCCAAGAATCAGTGGGACAGGCGAACACCGGGGAGCTGTTTTTT
TRBV2,12,NA,NA,TRBJ2-7,CASKLLGTEQYF,TGTGCCAGCAAGTTGCTAGGGACCGAGCAGTACTTC
TRBV19,17,NA,TRBD1,TRBJ2-7,CASSPGTGGAWSYEQYF,TGTGCCAGTAGTCCCGGGACAGGGGGCGCTTGGTCCTACGAGCAGTACTTC
TRBV7-2,16,NA,NA,TRBJ2-1,CASSSPSRDFYNEQFF,TGTGCCAGCAGCTCCCCCTCCCGGGACTTCTACAATGAGCAGTTCTTC
TRBV29-1,12,NA,NA,TRBJ1-1,CSVALANTEAFF,TGCAGCGTTGCGCTCGCGAACACTGAAGCTTTCTTT
TRBV5-1,13,NA,TRBD1,TRBJ2-7,CASSDRESYEQYF,TGCGCCAGCAGCGACAGGGAGTCCTACGAGCAGTACTTC
TRBV19,14,NA,NA,TRBJ1-4,CASSMGGPDEKLFF,TGTGCCAGTAGTATGGGGGGGCCAGATGAAAAACTGTTTTTT
TRBV11-2,16,NA,TRBD2,TRBJ2-3,CASSRVTSGATDTQYF,TGTGCCAGCAGCCGAGTTACTAGCGGGGCCACAGATACGCAGTATTTT
TRBV11-2,14,NA,NA,TRBJ2-3,CASSLLSSTDTQYF,TGTGCCAGCAGCTTATTATCAAGCACGGATACGCAGTATTTT
TRBV5-6,14,once,TRBD1,TRBJ1-2,CATSDEDRNYGYTF,TGTGCCACCTCTGATGAGGACAGGAACTATGGCTACACCTTC
TRBV12-5,15,NA,NA,TRBJ2-2,CASGLVGTNTGELFF,TGTGCTAGTGGTTTGGTAGGGACAAACACCGGGGAGCTGTTTTTT
TRBV5-6,12,NA,NA,TRBJ2-1,CASSLRRNEQFF,TGTGCCAGCAGCTTAAGACGCAATGAGCAGTTCTTC
TRBV5-4,16,NA,TRBD1,TRBJ2-1,CASSHARQGRNNEQFF,TGTGCCAGCAGCCACGCCCGACAGGGGCGTAACAATGAGCAGTTCTTC
TRBV7-8,15,once,NA,TRBJ2-7,CASSLGSQGNYEQYF,TGTGCCAGCAGCTTAGGGTCCCAGGGGAACTACGAGCAGTACTTC
TRBV10-1,14,NA,TRBD1,TRBJ1-1,CASSQTGAGTEAFF,TGCGCCAGCAGCCAGACAGGGGCTGGCACTGAAGCTTTCTTT
TRBV5-6,16,NA,TRBD2,TRBJ2-5,CASSSLTSGGQETQYF,TGTGCCAGCAGCTCCCTGACTAGCGGGGGTCAAGAGACCCAGTACTTC
TRBV6-1,14,NA,NA,TRBJ1-1,CASTSDRSNTEAFF,TGTGCCAGCACCTCGGACAGATCGAACACTGAAGCTTTCTTT
TRBV6-5,14,NA,TRBD2,TRBJ2-3,CASSPSGVGDTQYF,TGTGCCAGCAGCCCCAGCGGGGTAGGAGATACGCAGTATTTT
TRBV6-5,15,NA,TRBD1,TRBJ1-2,CASSYSGQRNYGYTF,TGTGCCAGCAGTTACTCGGGACAGAGAAACTATGGCTACACCTTC
TRBV6-6,15,NA,NA,TRBJ1-6,CASSYEGGLGSPLHF,TGTGCCAGCAGTTACGAGGGGGGGTTAGGTTCACCCCTCCACTTT
TRBV10-1,16,NA,NA,TRBJ2-2,CASSESGEGDFGELFF,TGCGCCAGCAGTGAGTCGGGAGAGGGGGACTTCGGGGAGCTGTTTTTT
TRBV7-6,15,NA,TRBD2,TRBJ2-3,CASSLASGDTDTQYF,TGTGCCAGCAGCTTAGCTAGCGGGGACACAGATACGCAGTATTTT
TRBV27,11,NA,TRBD1,TRBJ1-2,CASRDRGGYTF,TGTGCCAGCAGGGACAGGGGTGGCTACACCTTC